This T cell receptor beta chain appears in the sequencing data of a study of T-cell reconstitution after alpha-beta-depleted transplantation in children (dated by TCRdb to the mid-2010s). Some background on the complete study: Using TCR repertoire profiling, the study followed T-cell immune reconstitution in a quantitative way in children after TCRalphabeta/CD19-depleted allogeneic hematopoietic cell transplantation.

Overall study results and their limits: In some patients, high TCRbeta diversity at day 60 was attributed to recipient T cells and intrathymic progenitors that had survived conditioning. Apparently early alphabetaT-cell count recovery about two months after transplant reportedly relied on only several hundred rapidly expanded clones derived from non-depleted graft cells. Hyperexpanded clone frequencies declined over subsequent months; after one year, T-cell counts and TCRbeta diversity were mostly attributed to newly produced T cells.

Libraries were built with PCR. TCRdb shows the sequencer as Illumina HiSeq 2500. TCR libraries were prepared with molecular barcoding, using unique molecular identifiers to normalize TCRbeta repertoire quantification. The public reads were reprocessed in TCRdb via fastp at Q25 and MiXCR, keeping in-frame beta chains. A single entry per CDR3 protein holds the most common genes and DNA from its merged rows. This sample gives about 300,000 distinct CDR3 sequences in total; about 9.5% of them show up just once. Roughly 7.1% of the sample goes to the ten largest clones. Taken with the paper, the label for treatment or condition translates to: allogeneic hematopoietic cell transplantation with graft depleted of TCRalphabeta T cells and CD19 B cells. Transplant recipients were children who received TCRalphabeta/CD19-depleted allogeneic hematopoietic cell grafts. This clonotype appeared many times. The antigen this receptor binds is unknown. Base quality data are lacking; no much larger clone is found one base away.

CDR1 is given as LNHNV and CDR2 as YYDKDF, both from the germline V gene (reference sequence). The CDR3 has 15 amino acids, counting the end cysteine and phenylalanine. Only CDR3 DNA is held: 45 bases, read in frame from base 1. Trimming costs V 1 base and J 7 bases, and their ends lie 16 bases apart. This clonotype was obtained from a boy in the first two years of life with acute myeloid leukemia, due to receive a stem cell transplant. The chain links TRBV15 with TRBJ1-2, with the D gene too uncertain to name. The material was PBMCs, obtained before TCRalphabeta/CD19-depleted stem cell transplant. The DNA sequence follows: TGTGCCACCAGCAGAGGCCCCAGGAGTTTGGTTGGCTACACCTTC. Translated, it reads CATSRGPRSLVGYTF. The variable domain in full, with residues beyond the CDR3 obtained from the reference TRBV15 and TRBJ1-2 genes, is DAMVIQNPRYQVTQFGKPVTLSCSQTLNHNVMYWYQQKSSQAPKLLFHYYDKDFNNEADTPDNFQSRRPNTSFCFLDIRSPGLGDTAMYLCATSRGPRSLVGYTFGSGTRLTVV.